This T cell receptor beta chain emerged from a study of T-cell memory formation after mild COVID-19. Study at large: Across donors, TCR clusters were largely donor specific.

The CDR3 is 15 amino acids. Germline V CDR1 and CDR2: SGHKS, YYEKEE (reference sequence). V lost 0 bases to trimming and J lost 1 base, with 10 bases between them. 5'RACE with constant-segment primers yielded barcoded, UMI-tagged TCR alpha and TCR beta cDNA libraries. TCRdb re-called the 5' RACE reads through MiXCR, storing one row per CDR3 protein. The profile shows under 300,000 distinct CDR3 sequences, approximately 16% of them singletons. A note on this clonotype: The antigen is not known.

Whole-study findings and limits: Clones from the second wave (peaking day 37) had unconfirmed SARS-CoV-2 specificity. A subset of responding clones appeared in pre-infection memory, suggesting cross-reactive memory joined.

The specimen was PBMCs or a T cell subset sorted from them (not recorded which). The sequence derives from a young man who had mild COVID-19 (a few samples of this study predate the infection). Cell type and time point are not known. The gene calls are TRBV5-5 and TRBJ1-2, with a weak D call TRBD1 (5 bases). The chain's CDR3 is CASSLGLTVNYGYTF. For the CDR3, the DNA is TGTGCCAGCAGCTTGGGCCTGACAGTTAACTATGGCTACACCTTC.